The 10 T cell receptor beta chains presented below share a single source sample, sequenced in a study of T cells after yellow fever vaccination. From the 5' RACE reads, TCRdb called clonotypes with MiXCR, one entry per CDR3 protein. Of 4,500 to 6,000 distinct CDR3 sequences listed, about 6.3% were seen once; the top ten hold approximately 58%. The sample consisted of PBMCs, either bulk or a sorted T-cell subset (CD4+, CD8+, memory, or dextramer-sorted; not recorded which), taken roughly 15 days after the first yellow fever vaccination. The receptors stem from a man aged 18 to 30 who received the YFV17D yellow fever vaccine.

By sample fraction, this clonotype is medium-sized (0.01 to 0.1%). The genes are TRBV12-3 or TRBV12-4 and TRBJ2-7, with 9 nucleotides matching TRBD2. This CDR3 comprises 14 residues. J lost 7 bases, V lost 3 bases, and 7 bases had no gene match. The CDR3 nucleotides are TGTGCCAGCAGTTTTGGCGGGGGGGCCGGTGAGCAGTACTTC. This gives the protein CASSFGGGAGEQYF.

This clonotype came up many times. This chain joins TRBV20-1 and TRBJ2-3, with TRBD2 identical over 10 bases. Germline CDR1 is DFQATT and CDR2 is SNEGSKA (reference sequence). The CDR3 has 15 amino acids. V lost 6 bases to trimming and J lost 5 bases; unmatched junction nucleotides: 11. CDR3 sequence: CSARGERGGLDTQYF. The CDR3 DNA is TGCAGTGCCCGCGGTGAGCGGGGGGGCCTAGATACGCAGTATTTT.

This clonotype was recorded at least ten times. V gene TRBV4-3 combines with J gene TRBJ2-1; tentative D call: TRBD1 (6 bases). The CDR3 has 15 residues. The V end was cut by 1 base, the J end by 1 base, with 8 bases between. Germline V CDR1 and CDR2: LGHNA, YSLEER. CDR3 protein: CASSQGTASYNEQFF. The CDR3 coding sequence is TGCGCCAGCAGCCAAGGGACAGCTTCCTACAATGAGCAGTTCTTC.

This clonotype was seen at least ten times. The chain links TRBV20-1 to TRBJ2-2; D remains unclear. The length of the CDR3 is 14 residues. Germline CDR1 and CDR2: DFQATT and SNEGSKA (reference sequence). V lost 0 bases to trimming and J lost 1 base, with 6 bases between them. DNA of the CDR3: TGCAGTGCTAGAGATCTTATGAACACCGGGGAGCTGTTTTTT. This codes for CSARDLMNTGELFF.

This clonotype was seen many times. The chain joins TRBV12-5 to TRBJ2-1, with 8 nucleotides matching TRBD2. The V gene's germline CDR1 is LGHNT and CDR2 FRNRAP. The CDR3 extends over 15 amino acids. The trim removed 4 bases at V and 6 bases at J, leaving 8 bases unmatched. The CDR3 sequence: CASGSSGGPVNEQFF. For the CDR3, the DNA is TGTGCTAGTGGTTCGAGCGGGGGCCCCGTCAATGAGCAGTTCTTC.

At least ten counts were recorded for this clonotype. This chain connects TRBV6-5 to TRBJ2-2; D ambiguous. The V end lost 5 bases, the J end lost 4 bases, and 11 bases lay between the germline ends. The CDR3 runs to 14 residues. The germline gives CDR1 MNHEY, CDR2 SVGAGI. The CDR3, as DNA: TGTGCCAGCAGTAGGCAGTTGGGCACCGGGGAGCTGTTTTTT. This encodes CASSRQLGTGELFF.

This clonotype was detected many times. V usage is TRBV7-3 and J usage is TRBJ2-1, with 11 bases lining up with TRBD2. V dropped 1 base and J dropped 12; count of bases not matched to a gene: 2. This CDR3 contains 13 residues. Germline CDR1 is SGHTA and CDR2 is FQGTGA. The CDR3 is CASSLSTSGGQFF. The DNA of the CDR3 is TGTGCCAGCAGCTTAAGCACTAGCGGGGGGCAGTTCTTC.

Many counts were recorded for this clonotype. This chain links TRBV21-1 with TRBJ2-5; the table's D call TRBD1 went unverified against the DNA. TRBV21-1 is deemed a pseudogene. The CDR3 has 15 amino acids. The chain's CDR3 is CASSKRQGEQETQYF. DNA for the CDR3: TGTGCCAGCAGCAAACGGCAGGGGGAACAAGAGACCCAGTACTTC.

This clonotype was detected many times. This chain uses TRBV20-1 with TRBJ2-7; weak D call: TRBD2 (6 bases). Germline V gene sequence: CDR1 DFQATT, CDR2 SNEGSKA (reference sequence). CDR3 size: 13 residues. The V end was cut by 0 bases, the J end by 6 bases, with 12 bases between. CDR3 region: CSARDHSGGEQYF. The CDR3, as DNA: TGCAGTGCTAGAGATCATTCCGGGGGCGAGCAGTACTTC.

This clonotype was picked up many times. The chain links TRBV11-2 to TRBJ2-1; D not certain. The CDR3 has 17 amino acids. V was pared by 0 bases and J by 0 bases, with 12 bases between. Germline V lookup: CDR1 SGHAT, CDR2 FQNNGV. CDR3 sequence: CASSLEAVSFSYNEQFF. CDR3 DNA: TGTGCCAGCAGCTTAGAGGCAGTGAGTTTCTCCTACAATGAGCAGTTCTTC.